This T cell receptor beta chain was found in a study of T-cell memory formation after mild COVID-19 (dated by TCRdb to about 2021). Looking at the study overall: TCR sequence clusters from the two donors were largely donor specific. Longitudinal TCRalpha and TCRbeta repertoire sequencing tracked T-cell clones expanding and contracting after mild COVID-19 in two donors. Two young, previously healthy adult volunteers, one female and one male, were included in the cohort.

Ficoll-Paque density gradient centrifugation was the method used to isolate PBMCs. Sequencing was performed on an Illumina NovaSeq 6000. Using 5'RACE with constant-segment primers, TCRalpha and TCRbeta cDNA libraries were constructed, with sample barcodes and unique molecular identifiers added in the process. RNA was extracted from every sample with Trizol reagent. Library amplification was performed in two PCR steps, and a second sample barcode and Illumina TruSeq adapters were introduced in the second step. Libraries were sequenced on an Illumina NovaSeq with 2 x 150 bp paired-end reads. Per the authors' processing: The reads were demultiplexed and collapsed into UMI-guided consensus sequences using migec v1.2.7. Using mixcr v2.1.11, the UMI consensuses were aligned to TRA and TRB V and J templates and assembled into clonotypes. A clonotype was counted as expanded or contracted only if both edgeR and NoisET called the change significant, with noise models trained on biological replicates. For edgeR calls, the thresholds were a false discovery rate-adjusted p below 0.01 and a log2 fold-change of 1. As an exploratory analysis of dynamics, max-normalized trajectories of the 1000 most abundant clonotypes were examined with PCA combined with hierarchical clustering. Separately sequenced CD4+ and CD8+ repertoires were used to assign a CD4 or CD8 phenotype to each responding clone. Through fastp at Q25 and MiXCR, TCRdb rebuilt clones from the public reads, retaining in-frame beta chains. Rows matching on CDR3 protein sequence are summarized as one entry with the most common DNA and genes. TCRdb, not the authors, supplied the V and J calls. The table for this sample lists a few hundred thousand distinct CDR3 sequences; 20% to 25% of them were counted only once. The ten biggest clones cover roughly an eighth of the sample.

CDR1 and CDR2 (KGHDR, SFDVKD) derive from the germline V gene. V drops 3 bases and J drops 4 bases, leaving 8 bases in between. CDR3 length: 14 amino acids, cysteine to phenylalanine. The retained sequence is limited to the CDR3, 42 bases, with the frame set at the first base. Here is what the overall study found, with its caveats: Only two mild cases were covered by the study, and larger cohorts that include severe cases with pre-infection samples were considered necessary. Clones that contracted from day 15 to 85 showed balanced CD4/CD8 phenotypes, whereas a second wave of clones that expanded from day 15 to 37 leaned towards CD4+. The second-wave clones that peaked on day 37 were not confirmed to be SARS-CoV-2 specific. Some responding clones were detected in pre-infection memory, which suggested that pre-existing cross-reactive memory T cells had joined the SARS-CoV-2 response. Contracting CD4+ clones turned up mainly in the CM and EM memory subsets, whereas EMRA was where CD8+ clones were enriched.

Concerning this clonotype itself: No cognate antigen has been identified for it. Within one base of it there is no much larger clone, and no base qualities were kept.

Sequenced material: PBMCs or a T cell subset sorted from them (not recorded which). The V and J segments used are TRBV24-1 and TRBJ1-4; the D gene identity is not certain. This clonotype was sampled from an adult woman who had mild COVID-19 (a few samples of this study predate the infection). The sample titles of this study are shuffled in the database, so cell type and time point are left out; the donor was told from shared clones. The CDR3 in this case is CATSDPGRNEKLFF. The nucleotide sequence reads as follows: TGTGCCACCAGTGATCCCGGGCGTAATGAAAAACTGTTTTTT.